The next 8 T cell receptor beta chains were all read from a single sample in a study of blood T cell repertoires in COVID-19 (dated by TCRdb to the early 2020s). Library creation used the immunoSEQ multiplex PCR assay. Entries here come from immuneACCESS through TCRdb and include only in-frame sequences with V and J called. Some clones fail to appear in such tables; in the studies checked, an unresolved V gene covers under half of the shortfall, and the cause of the remainder is unknown. In this sample the table shows some 210,000 clones, about 90% of which occur a single time. More than 0.95% of the sample rests with the top ten. Sequencing input: peripheral blood. These receptors were taken from a man aged 25 to 40 with acute or convalescent COVID-19.

This chain uses TRBV7-6 with TRBJ2-5; D possibly corresponds to TRBD2 (6 bases). Looked up from germline, CDR1 is SGHVS and CDR2 is FNYEAQ. The CDR3 contains 13 residues. Trimming left V 3 bases short and J 1 base short, with 6 bases between. CDR3 nucleotides: TGTGCCAGCAGCTTCGGGGGCCAAGAGACCCAGTACTTC. It is translated as CASSFGGQETQYF.

The V gene is TRBV11-1, the J gene TRBJ2-1, with no clear D. The CDR3 length is 12 residues. The germline gives CDR1 SGHAT, CDR2 FQDESV (reference sequence). The ends were cut back, 5 bases at V and 8 bases at J, with 10 bases in the middle. CDR3 sequence reads: CASSPSYDEQFF. The CDR3 nucleotides read TGTGCCAGCAGCCCGAGTTACGATGAGCAGTTCTTC. Full variable domain (outside the CDR3, taken from reference TRBV11-1 and TRBJ2-1): EAEVAQSPRYKITEKSQAVAFWCDPISGHATLYWYRQILGQGPELLVQFQDESVVDDSQLPKDRFSAERLKGVDSTLKIQPAELGDSAMYLCASSPSYDEQFFGPGTRLTVL.

The V gene is TRBV28, the J gene TRBJ1-2; 8 bases fit TRBD1. The CDR3 covers 16 residues. V lost 6 bases, J lost 4 bases, and 13 bases stayed unmatched. Germline loops: CDR1 MDHEN, CDR2 SYDVKM. The DNA for the CDR3 is TGTGCCAGCAGCCCCCCCCTTCGCAGGGGGCTCTATGGCTACACCTTC. This translates into CASSPPLRRGLYGYTF.

DNA for the CDR3: TGTGCCTGGAGTGAAACAACAGGATTTGAAGCTTTCTTT. The encoded protein is CAWSETTGFEAFF. This sequence joins TRBV30 and TRBJ1-1; the D gene is possibly TRBD1 (5 bases). Trimming removed 1 base from V and 7 bases from J, with 13 bases in between. The germline V gene encodes CDR1 GTSNPN and CDR2 SVGIG (reference sequence). The CDR3 extends over 13 amino acids.

V gene TRBV18 combines with J gene TRBJ2-3; D might be TRBD2 (5 bases). The CDR3 totals 15 residues. Per the germline V gene, CDR1 is KGHSH and CDR2 is LQKENI. Trimming pared 1 base from V and 10 bases from J, leaving 18 bases between. The CDR3 DNA sequence: TGTGCCAGCTCACCACGTCTACTAGATTCTAAATCGCAGTATTTT. Its translation is CASSPRLLDSKSQYF.

This sequence joins TRBV25-1 and TRBJ2-7; no clear D. The CDR3 has 12 amino acids. The V end lost 0 bases, the J end lost 3 bases, and 3 bases lay between the germline ends. CDR1 and CDR2 from the germline V gene are MGHDK and SYGVNS. The CDR3 bases are TGTGCCAGCAGTGAATATAGCTACGAGCAGTACTTC. Its protein is CASSEYSYEQYF.

This chain uses TRBV7-8 with TRBJ2-7; 7 positions agree with TRBD2. This CDR3 region has 17 residues. Germline V gene lookup returns CDR1 SGHVS and CDR2 FQNEAQ. Germline trimming cut 5 bases from V and 5 bases from J; bases unmatched to any gene: 18. The CDR3 protein is CASSPTRMSGRSHEQYF. CDR3 nucleotide sequence: TGTGCCAGCAGCCCCACCCGTATGTCCGGGAGGTCCCACGAGCAGTACTTC.

The J gene is TRBJ1-1, the V gene TRBV5-1; 10 bases agree with TRBD1. This CDR3 is 15 amino acids long. The V segment lost 4 bases and the J segment 3 bases; nucleotides outside the gene matches: 6. From germline, CDR1 is SGHRS and CDR2 YFSETQ. The CDR3 is CASSRQGAMDTEAFF. In DNA form, the CDR3 reads TGCGCCAGCAGCCGACAGGGGGCCATGGACACTGAAGCTTTCTTT.